This T cell receptor beta chain was captured by sequencing in a study of molecular identifiers for immune sequencing clone quantification. Study-wide context: Five portions were made in replicates from RNA of roughly 20,000 or 100,000 naive CD8 cells, and four underwent sequencing.

Trimming removed 2 bases at V and 3 bases at J, with 9 bases between. The length of the CDR3 is 14 residues. CDR1 is WNHNN, CDR2 SYGVQD, per germline (reference sequence). This clonotype was counted between two and nine times. Its specificity is not known. Study-level results: It was shown that clones above 20 RNA copies held over 97% of effector molecules, but under 1% in naive cells.

Generation of bulk TCR libraries relied on previously described methods and listed TCR primers. TCRdb reanalysed the PCR reads using MiXCR and keeps one entry per CDR3 protein. The sample has 550,000 to 750,000 distinct CDR3 sequences, 20% seen once. Naive CD8 T cells were FACS-sorted by CD8+CD4-CCR7+CD45RA+ markers. The clonotype was recovered from a human donor in good health. Some libraries in this study had Jurkat cell RNA spiked in. The sequencing sample was made of naive CD8+ T cells from blood, with Jurkat cell RNA spiked in. Subset here: FACS-sorted CD8+CD4-CCR7+CD45RA+ naive T cells. J is TRBJ2-3 and V is TRBV10-1; D unresolved. CDR3 amino acids: CASSEIGVTDTQYF. The CDR3 nucleotides read TGCGCCAGCAGTGAGATTGGCGTGACAGATACGCAGTATTTT.